A single sample gave rise to the 22 T cell receptor beta chains below, sequenced in a study of Graves' ophthalmopathy and Graves' hyperthyroidism. Transcripts of RNA were the source for amplifying TCR beta CDR3 regions. HTBI primers were used in a first-round RT-PCR, which preceded a second-round multiplex PCR. TCRdb re-called the multiplex PCR reads through MiXCR, storing one row per CDR3 protein. The table lists around 1,200,000 distinct CDR3 sequences, roughly 35% of them singletons. The sample was peripheral blood or thyroid tissue (not recorded which). These receptors originate from an adult man with Graves' hyperthyroidism.

This chain connects TRBV20-1 to TRBJ2-2; maybe TRBD1 (5 bases). The CDR3 consists of 14 residues. Germline CDR1 DFQATT, CDR2 SNEGSKA (reference sequence). Trimming shortened V by 4 bases and J by 1 base, and 10 bases separated the two germline ends. Here the CDR3 reads CSATGNLNTGELFF. CDR3 sequence (DNA): TGCAGTGCTACAGGGAACCTGAACACCGGGGAGCTGTTTTTT.

The CDR3 DNA reads as TGCGCCAGCAGCTTGGATTTGAGCGGGAGCGGCCGGGAGACCCAGTACTTC. Translating it yields CASSLDLSGSGRETQYF. This sequence joins TRBV5-1 and TRBJ2-7; 8 nucleotides match TRBD2. The J call could be wrong; TRBJ2-5 is a better fit for the DNA end. This CDR3 comprises 17 residues. CDR1 and CDR2 (germline): SGHRS, YFSETQ.

This clonotype showed up just a few times. The CDR3 bases are TGTGCCACCAGCAGAGATCGAGGACTAAGCACAGATACGCAGTATTTT. Translated, it gives CATSRDRGLSTDTQYF. The chain links TRBV15 to TRBJ2-3; TRBD2 is a possible D gene (6 bases). V was trimmed by 0 bases and J by 0 bases, leaving 10 bases between them. CDR3 length: 16 amino acids. The germline V gene has CDR1 LNHNV and CDR2 YYDKDF (reference sequence).

This clonotype was seen at least ten times. The V gene is TRBV25-1, the J gene TRBJ2-5, with D unclear. Germline V gives CDR1 MGHDK, CDR2 SYGVNS. V was shortened by 2 bases and J by 4 bases, with 17 bases between the two germline ends. The CDR3 is 16 residues long. CDR3: CASSEIGIRRRETQYF. The CDR3 DNA follows: TGTGCCAGCAGTGAAATAGGCATACGAAGGCGAGAGACCCAGTACTTC.

This clonotype was seen many times. V is TRBV7-2 and J is TRBJ2-7, with unresolved D. CDR1 and CDR2 from the germline V gene are SGHTA and FQGNSA. The CDR3 length is 12 residues. Trimming removed 5 bases from V and 6 bases from J, with 11 bases in between. The CDR3 region has the DNA TGTGCCAGCAGCCTCACTTTGCGCGAGCAGTACTTC. It translates to CASSLTLREQYF.

This clonotype was found many times. This chain links TRBV7-6 with TRBJ1-2; the D is unclear. CDR1 is SGHVS and CDR2 is FNYEAQ in the germline V gene. V was clipped by 5 bases and J by 4 bases, with 14 bases between them. The CDR3 loop spans 14 amino acids. The CDR3 region is CASSEQNAGYGYTF. The CDR3 region has the DNA TGTGCCAGCAGCGAACAGAACGCTGGCTATGGCTACACCTTC.

The V and J genes are TRBV7-9 and TRBJ1-1; D is possibly TRBD1 (5 bases). V lost 3 bases and J 4 bases, leaving 15 bases between the germline ends. The CDR3 is 15 amino acids. The germline gives CDR1 SEHNR, CDR2 FQNEAQ (reference sequence). CDR3 sequence reads: CASSFGDVGSTEAFF. As DNA, the CDR3 is TGTGCCAGCAGCTTTGGGGACGTTGGTAGCACTGAAGCTTTCTTT.

V and J are TRBV12-3 or TRBV12-4 and TRBJ2-2; TRBD2 is a possible D gene (5 bases). The V end was cut by 0 bases, the J end by 6 bases, with 14 bases between. The CDR3 sequence is 16 residues long. This CDR3 is CASSLAGGRSPGELFF. Written as DNA, the CDR3 is TGTGCCAGCAGTTTAGCTGGAGGACGCTCCCCCGGGGAGCTGTTTTTT.

This clonotype was picked up a small number of times. V usage is TRBV10-3 and J usage is TRBJ2-5, with TRBD1 matching over 12 bases. V lost 10 bases to trimming and J lost 4 bases; unmatched junction nucleotides: 16. Looked up from germline, CDR1 is ENHRY and CDR2 is SYGVKD. This CDR3 has 17 amino acids. CDR3 bases: TGTGCCAGCAGGGGAACCGCCGGGACAGGGGGCTCAGAGACCCAGTACTTC. Translation: CASRGTAGTGGSETQYF.

As concerns this clonotype: A much larger clone is a single base away; this may be a read error. J is TRBJ2-7 and V is TRBV2; 7 bases are a match to TRBD2. V lost 4 bases, J lost 3 bases, and 3 bases stayed unmatched. This CDR3 has 13 amino acids. In germline, CDR1 is SNHLY, CDR2 FYNNEI. The DNA of the CDR3 is TGTGCCAGCAGTGGCGGGAGTATCTACGAGCAGTACTTC. It encodes CASSGGSIYEQYF.

With regard to this clonotype: A much more abundant neighbour one base away suggests this may be a read error. J is TRBJ1-1 and V is TRBV20-1; no clear D. This CDR3 has 15 amino acids. Germline V gene lookup returns CDR1 DFQATT and CDR2 SNEGSKA (reference sequence). The V end was cut by 5 bases, the J end by 1 base, with 17 bases between. The CDR3 nucleotides read TGCAGTGCTGGACCACCCGGCGAGCCGAACACTGAAGCTTTCTTT. It is translated as CSAGPPGEPNTEAFF.

This clonotype has only a few counts. V and J are TRBV20-1 and TRBJ1-1; D possibly corresponds to TRBD1 (5 bases). Trimming took 8 bases from V and 6 from J, leaving 10 bases between them. The CDR3 length is 10 residues. Germline V gives CDR1 DFQATT, CDR2 SNEGSKA (reference sequence). CDR3 in DNA: TGCAGTAACAGGAGCTCTGAAGCTTTCTTT. It yields the protein CSNRSSEAFF.

Notes on this clonotype: This may be a read error: a much more frequent sequence differs by one nucleotide. The V call is TRBV20-1, the J call TRBJ1-6, with TRBD1 matching 8 bases. The germline V gene has CDR1 DFQATT and CDR2 SNEGSKA (reference sequence). This CDR3 region has 14 residues. The CDR3 loop reads CSARGQGSLAPFHF. CDR3 nucleotides: TGCAGTGCTAGAGGACAGGGGTCTTTAGCACCCTTCCACTTT.

The V gene is TRBV5-1, the J gene TRBJ1-4; 7 positions agree with TRBD1. J gave up 4 bases and V 6 bases, and 3 bases lay outside the gene matches. Germline V gene sequence: CDR1 SGHRS, CDR2 YFSETQ. The CDR3 runs 13 residues. The CDR3 is CASMTGSNEKLFF. The CDR3, as DNA: TGCGCCAGCATGACAGGGAGTAATGAAAAACTGTTTTTT.

In this sample, this clonotype turned up many times. The V and J genes are TRBV20-1 and TRBJ2-5; 9 bases fit TRBD1. The germline V gene encodes CDR1 DFQATT and CDR2 SNEGSKA (reference sequence). The CDR3 loop spans 14 amino acids. J gave up 4 bases and V 4 bases, and 7 bases lay outside the gene matches. The CDR3 DNA follows: TGCAGTGCTATAGATTACAGGGGGCGAGAGACCCAGTACTTC. The encoded protein is CSAIDYRGRETQYF.

A remark on this clonotype: This clone may be a read error of a much larger clone one base away. V gene TRBV10-3 combines with J gene TRBJ1-5; tentative D call: TRBD1 (6 bases). This CDR3 comprises 14 residues. V lost 6 bases to trimming and J lost 2 bases, with 11 bases between them. The germline gives CDR1 ENHRY, CDR2 SYGVKD. CDR3 coding DNA: TGTGCCATCAGCTCAAGGACAGGCAATCAGCCCCAGCATTTT. Residues: CAISSRTGNQPQHF.

With respect to this clonotype: One end of the junction varies from germline; a read error may be responsible. This chain links TRBV10-1 with TRBJ1-5; D might be TRBD1 (5 bases). CDR1 WNHNN and CDR2 SYGVQD come from the germline V gene (reference sequence). The CDR3 length is 14 residues. The CDR3 DNA reads as TGCGCCAGCAGTGAGTCGGGGGAGAATCAGCGCCAGCATTTT. Its protein product is CASSESGENQRQHF.

There are many counts of this clonotype. The gene calls are TRBV29-1 and TRBJ2-2; D is perhaps TRBD1 or TRBD2 (5 bases each). Germline lookup yields CDR1 SQVTM and CDR2 ANQGSEA. This CDR3 comprises 12 residues. V was cut by 7 bases and J by 6 bases, with 12 bases left in between. CDR3 sequence: CSGRQGAGELFF. CDR3 DNA: TGCAGCGGTAGGCAGGGAGCCGGGGAGCTGTTTTTT.

The CDR3 nucleotides are TGTGCCAGCAGCCAAGACGGACAGGGAAGGACAGCCGGGGAGCTGTTTTTT. Translating gives CASSQDGQGRTAGELFF. This sequence joins TRBV14 and TRBJ2-2; 8 nucleotides line up with TRBD1. Trimming removed 0 bases from V and 6 bases from J; junction bases left unmatched: 9. The V gene's germline CDR1 is SGHDN and CDR2 FVKESK. The CDR3 consists of 17 residues.

This clonotype was detected only a few times. The rearrangement uses TRBV19 and TRBJ1-1; a weak D match, TRBD1 (6 bases). Germline V gene data show CDR1 as LNHDA and CDR2 as SQIVND (reference sequence). Trimming left V 5 bases short and J 6 bases short, with 19 bases between. The CDR3 has 15 amino acids. DNA for the CDR3: TGTGCCAGTAGTCCCGCGGGGGCTAGTCCCCCTGAAGCTTTCTTT. It codes for CASSPAGASPPEAFF. The full variable domain, completed using reference TRBV19 and TRBJ1-1, is DGGITQSPKYLFRKEGQNVTLSCEQNLNHDAMYWYRQDPGQGLRLIYYSQIVNDFQKGDIAEGYSVSREKKESFPLTVTSAQKNPTAFYLCASSPAGASPPEAFFGQGTRLTVV.

This clonotype showed up many times. This chain joins TRBV6-5 and TRBJ1-2; 9 bases are shared with TRBD1. Germline V CDR1 and CDR2: MNHEY, SVGAGI. V was clipped by 0 bases and J by 1 base; unmatched bases: 3. The CDR3 spans 16 residues. As DNA, the CDR3 is TGTGCCAGCAGTTACTCTAGGACAGGGGTTAACTATGGCTACACCTTC. Its translation is CASSYSRTGVNYGYTF.

Many counts were recorded for this clonotype. The chain recombines TRBV20-1 with TRBJ2-7; D not certain. Germline V lookup: CDR1 DFQATT, CDR2 SNEGSKA (reference sequence). V dropped 3 bases and J dropped 6 bases, with 12 bases sitting between them. The CDR3 has 12 residues. The CDR3 bases are TGCAGTGCTAGTGATGATCTCGGCGAGCAGTACTTC. This sequence encodes CSASDDLGEQYF.